Described below is a single TCR beta chain sequence and its context. What it binds is not known. This sample was taken from a study of T cell repertoires in cytomegalovirus infection. For the study at large: Indications of both CMV infection and matching HLA type were provided by public TCR beta signatures.

Points from the study as a whole: Within the response measured ex vivo, HLA-C-restricted CMV-specific TCR beta clonotypes were dominant. Carriers of CMV and the relevant HLA type were discriminated by public TCR beta frequency.

MiXCR was run by TCRdb on the reads, yielding one entry per CDR3 protein. The sample lists about 530,000 distinct CDR3 sequences, 26% occurring once. The sequencing input was PBMCs. The TCR originated in a human donor in good health (CMV status not recorded). Some clones in this sample may be carry-over from other donors' samples.

The CDR3 is CASSQDRPEAFF. In DNA, the CDR3 is TGCGCCAGCAGCCAAGACCGCCCGGAAGCTTTCTTT. The chain carries TRBV4-3 and TRBJ1-1, with D hard to call. V dropped 0 bases and J dropped 8 bases, with 7 bases sitting between them. The CDR3 has 12 residues. Germline assignment: CDR1 LGHNA and CDR2 YSLEER.